The T cell receptor beta chain under discussion was sequenced for a study of shared clonotypes between healthy human individuals. Study information: Three CD4 naive, three CD4 memory, two CD8 naive and one CD8 memory plate were used per donor. General study points: Clonotypes that were shared across a handful of donors made up around 5% of naive CD4 clonotypes. The generation probabilities recorded for non-shared clonotypes fell below those of clonotypes shared by all four donors.

The germline gives CDR1 MNHEY, CDR2 SMNVEV (reference sequence). Trimming took 2 bases from V and 0 from J, leaving 11 bases between them. This CDR3 comprises 15 residues. As defined, naive CD8 cells were CD45RO-negative and positively selected for CCR7, with terminally differentiated effector memory CD45RA+ cells excluded. The healthy adult donors were HIV-negative and reported no recent acute infections or vaccinations. Turning to this clone: The antigen is unknown.

Measured with immunoSEQ multiplex PCR; TCRdb has only the in-frame clones, and not every one. This repertoire shows 550,000 to 750,000 clones, less than 97% found once; its top ten account for about 0.11%. The receptor comes from a woman in her twenties or thirties in good health. The chain uses TRBV27 and TRBJ2-7, with D uncertain. Material for sequencing was naive CD8+ T cells sorted from blood. For the CDR3, the DNA is TGTGCCAGCAGTTTAGTCGCAGTTAGCTCCTACGAGCAGTACTTC. Protein: CASSLVAVSSYEQYF.